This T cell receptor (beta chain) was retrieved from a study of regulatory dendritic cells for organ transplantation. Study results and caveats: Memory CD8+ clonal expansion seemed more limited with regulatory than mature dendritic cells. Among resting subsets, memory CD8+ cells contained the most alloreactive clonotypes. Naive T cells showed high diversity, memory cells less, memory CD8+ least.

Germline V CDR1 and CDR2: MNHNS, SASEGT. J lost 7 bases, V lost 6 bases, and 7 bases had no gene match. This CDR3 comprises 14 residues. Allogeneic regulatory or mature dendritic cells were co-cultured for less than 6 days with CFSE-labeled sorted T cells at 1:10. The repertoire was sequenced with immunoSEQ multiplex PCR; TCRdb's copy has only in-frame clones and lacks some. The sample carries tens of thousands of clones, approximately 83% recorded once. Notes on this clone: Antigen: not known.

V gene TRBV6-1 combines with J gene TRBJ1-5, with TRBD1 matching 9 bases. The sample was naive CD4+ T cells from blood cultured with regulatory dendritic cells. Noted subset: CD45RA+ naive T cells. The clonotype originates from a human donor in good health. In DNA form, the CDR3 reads TGTGCCAGCAGGGGGACAGGGTCAGTCCAGCCCCAGCATTTT. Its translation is CASRGTGSVQPQHF.